This T cell receptor beta chain was documented in a study of follicular helper T cells after annual influenza vaccination. General study points: Each annual vaccination recalled recurring oligoclonal ICOS+CD38+ cTfh clonotypes. ICOS+CD38+ cTfh clonality change tracked circulating plasmablast frequency change.

Time point specified: 2015-2016 season, 7 days after influenza vaccination. Community-dwelling subjects without influenza vaccination in the prior 6 months were enrolled. Donors with HIV/AIDS, active malignancy, immunomodulators or active illness were excluded. The V gene's germline CDR1 is SGHNT and CDR2 YENEEA. The CDR3 has 15 residues. V lost 1 base and J 1 base, leaving 10 bases between the germline ends. The data were produced by immunoSEQ multiplex PCR, yet TCRdb's version contains in-frame clones alone and is incomplete. The sample has 8,000 to 11,000 clones, roughly 83% seen once. On this clone itself: Its antigen is as yet unknown.

The clonotype originates from an adult who received the influenza vaccine. The chain recombines TRBV11-3 with TRBJ2-5, with D maybe TRBD1 (6 bases). The source was CXCR5- memory CD4+ T cells sorted from blood, collected 7 days after influenza vaccination. In DNA form, the CDR3 reads TGTGCCAGCAGCTTAGGTGGGGGCCTCCAAGAGACCCAGTACTTC. Its translation: CASSLGGGLQETQYF.